The rows below give T cell receptor beta chains drawn from one sample of a study of blood T cell repertoires in COVID-19. Profiling relied on immunoSEQ multiplex PCR, and the TCRdb table lists in-frame clones only, not all of them. The table includes about 120,000 clones, roughly 80% detected once. What was sequenced was peripheral blood. The receptor source for this set is a human donor in a cohort sampled during active COVID-19. The CDR3 runs from the conserved cysteine through the conserved F or W. D genes are given only for firm matches. Clone size is not always given. Where it is, it says once, few, many or a class for expanded clones.

cdr3_nt: TGTGCCAGCAGCGGGGGGCAGGGATACGAGCAGTACTTC
cdr3_aa: CASSGGQGYEQYF
j_call: TRBJ2-7
d_call: -
v_call: TRBV9
clone_size: -

cdr3_nt: TGTGCCAGCATCCGGAGCGGCTCCTACGAGCAGTACTTC
cdr3_aa: CASIRSGSYEQYF
j_call: TRBJ2-7
d_call: -
v_call: TRBV28
clone_size: -

cdr3_nt: TGTGCCAGCAGTTTTATTCAGGCCTCCTACGAGCAGTACTTC
cdr3_aa: CASSFIQASYEQYF
j_call: TRBJ2-7
d_call: -
v_call: TRBV28
clone_size: -

cdr3_nt: TGTGCCAGCAGCCTAGGAGGCGGATCCTACGAGCAGTACTTC
cdr3_aa: CASSLGGGSYEQYF
j_call: TRBJ2-7
d_call: -
v_call: TRBV7-2
clone_size: -

cdr3_nt: TGTGCCAGCAGTAAAACAGGGGGCAATCAGCCCCAGCATTTT
cdr3_aa: CASSKTGGNQPQHF
j_call: TRBJ1-5
d_call: TRBD1
v_call: TRBV6-6
clone_size: -

cdr3_nt: TGTGCCAGCAGCCCGCGCCAGGGGGAGACCCAGTACTTC
cdr3_aa: CASSPRQGETQYF
j_call: TRBJ2-5
d_call: -
v_call: TRBV7-3
clone_size: -

cdr3_nt: TGCAGTGCTAGTGGGACAGGGGGCGTCTGGAGCACTGAAGCTTTCTTT
cdr3_aa: CSASGTGGVWSTEAFF
j_call: TRBJ1-1
d_call: TRBD1
v_call: TRBV20-1
clone_size: -

cdr3_nt: TGTGCTAGTGGTACCGGGACAGGGGCAGATACGCAGTATTTT
cdr3_aa: CASGTGTGADTQYF
j_call: TRBJ2-3
d_call: TRBD1
v_call: TRBV12-5
clone_size: -

cdr3_nt: TGTGCCAGCAGTTACTCGGACAGGGAAGGAGACTATGGCTACACCTTC
cdr3_aa: CASSYSDREGDYGYTF
j_call: TRBJ1-2
d_call: TRBD1
v_call: TRBV6-2/TRBV6-3
clone_size: -

cdr3_nt: TGTGCCAGCAGCGTAAACCGGGACACCTCGAACACTGAAGCTTTCTTT
cdr3_aa: CASSVNRDTSNTEAFF
j_call: TRBJ1-1
d_call: -
v_call: TRBV6-6
clone_size: -

cdr3_nt: TGTGCCAGCTCCCGGGACAGACAGAACACTGAAGCTTTCTTT
cdr3_aa: CASSRDRQNTEAFF
j_call: TRBJ1-1
d_call: TRBD1
v_call: TRBV18
clone_size: -

cdr3_nt: TGTGCCAGCAGTCCTCGAGAGACCCAGTACTTC
cdr3_aa: CASSPRETQYF
j_call: TRBJ2-5
d_call: -
v_call: TRBV28
clone_size: -

cdr3_nt: TGTGCCATCAGTGAGTCCGGGACTAGCGTCGAGACCCAGTACTTC
cdr3_aa: CAISESGTSVETQYF
j_call: TRBJ2-5
d_call: TRBD2
v_call: TRBV10-3
clone_size: -

cdr3_nt: TGTGCTAGTGGCCGTGGACAGGGAGGGTCCGGGGAGCTGTTTTTT
cdr3_aa: CASGRGQGGSGELFF
j_call: TRBJ2-2
d_call: -
v_call: TRBV12-5
clone_size: -

cdr3_nt: TGTGCCAGTATGGCCGGAGATTGGGACAGCCCGGTTCGGGGCTACACCTTC
cdr3_aa: CASMAGDWDSPVRGYTF
j_call: TRBJ1-2
d_call: TRBD1
v_call: TRBV19
clone_size: -

cdr3_nt: TGTGCCAGCAGCCCCGGACAGGGGGCTGAAGCTTTCTTT
cdr3_aa: CASSPGQGAEAFF
j_call: TRBJ1-1
d_call: TRBD1
v_call: TRBV7-2
clone_size: -

cdr3_nt: TGTGCCAGTAGTATTTCCGGGACAGGGAAGTACGAGCAGTACTTC
cdr3_aa: CASSISGTGKYEQYF
j_call: TRBJ2-7
d_call: TRBD1
v_call: TRBV19
clone_size: -

cdr3_nt: TGTGCCAGCAGTGAGCCCGCGGGGACCCAGTACTTC
cdr3_aa: CASSEPAGTQYF
j_call: TRBJ2-5
d_call: -
v_call: TRBV25-1
clone_size: once

cdr3_nt: TGTGCCAGCAGCCATCGACTAGGAGAGACCCAGTACTTC
cdr3_aa: CASSHRLGETQYF
j_call: TRBJ2-5
d_call: -
v_call: TRBV3-1/TRBV3-2
clone_size: -

cdr3_nt: TGTGCCAGTAAGGACAGAAGAAACACCGGGGAGCTGTTTTTT
cdr3_aa: CASKDRRNTGELFF
j_call: TRBJ2-2
d_call: -
v_call: TRBV19
clone_size: -

cdr3_nt: TGTGCCAGCAAACCCCCCGGGACCAAAAACATTCAGTACTTC
cdr3_aa: CASKPPGTKNIQYF
j_call: TRBJ2-4
d_call: -
v_call: TRBV11-3
clone_size: -

cdr3_nt: TGTGCCAGCAGCTTAGCAGGACAGGGAGCAACTAATGAAAAACTGTTTTTT
cdr3_aa: CASSLAGQGATNEKLFF
j_call: TRBJ1-4
d_call: TRBD1
v_call: TRBV7-9
clone_size: -

cdr3_nt: TGTGCCAGCAGCTGGGACACCCAAGAGACCCAGTACTTC
cdr3_aa: CASSWDTQETQYF
j_call: TRBJ2-5
d_call: -
v_call: TRBV9
clone_size: -

cdr3_nt: TGTGCCAGCAGCTTGGGTAGGACTAGCGGAGTCGGGGGGGCCAACGTCCTGACTTTC
cdr3_aa: CASSLGRTSGVGGANVLTF
j_call: TRBJ2-6
d_call: TRBD2
v_call: TRBV5-4
clone_size: -

cdr3_nt: TGCGCCAGCAGCCAAGAAGTGACGGGGAATGAAAAACTGTTTTTT
cdr3_aa: CASSQEVTGNEKLFF
j_call: TRBJ1-4
d_call: -
v_call: TRBV4-1
clone_size: once

cdr3_nt: TGTGCCAGCAGCCCGCCAGACAGAAGCTACACCTTC
cdr3_aa: CASSPPDRSYTF
j_call: TRBJ1-2
d_call: -
v_call: TRBV6-5
clone_size: -

cdr3_nt: TGTGCCTGGGGGGGGACAGCTAGCACAGATACGCAGTATTTT
cdr3_aa: CAWGGTASTDTQYF
j_call: TRBJ2-3
d_call: -
v_call: TRBV30
clone_size: -

cdr3_nt: TGTGCCAGCATCGGACAGGTGAACTATGGCTACACCTTC
cdr3_aa: CASIGQVNYGYTF
j_call: TRBJ1-2
d_call: TRBD1
v_call: TRBV2
clone_size: -

cdr3_nt: TGCAGCGTTGGGACACCGGGACTAGCGTCCTACGAGCAGTACTTC
cdr3_aa: CSVGTPGLASYEQYF
j_call: TRBJ2-7
d_call: TRBD2
v_call: TRBV29-1
clone_size: -

cdr3_nt: TGTGCCAGTAGTATGGGACTCACGCGCAATGAGCAGTTCTTC
cdr3_aa: CASSMGLTRNEQFF
j_call: TRBJ2-1
d_call: -
v_call: TRBV19
clone_size: -

cdr3_nt: TGTGCCAGCAGCTCCAGACAGGGCCTCTCCTACGAGCAGTACTTC
cdr3_aa: CASSSRQGLSYEQYF
j_call: TRBJ2-7
d_call: TRBD1
v_call: TRBV13
clone_size: -

cdr3_nt: TGTGCCAGCTCACCACAGGGGGCCAGGGCTGAAGCTTTCTTT
cdr3_aa: CASSPQGARAEAFF
j_call: TRBJ1-1
d_call: TRBD1
v_call: TRBV18
clone_size: few

cdr3_nt: TGTGCCAGCAGTGACCCAGCGGCGGGCAATGAGCAGTTCTTC
cdr3_aa: CASSDPAAGNEQFF
j_call: TRBJ2-1
d_call: -
v_call: TRBV25-1
clone_size: -

cdr3_nt: TGTGCCAGCAGCTTAGCGACACTCCCGGGACACCGCAAGTATGGCTACACCTTC
cdr3_aa: CASSLATLPGHRKYGYTF
j_call: TRBJ1-2
d_call: -
v_call: TRBV7-8
clone_size: -

cdr3_nt: TGTGCCAGCAGCCAGGGGGACAGGGTGCGATCTGAAGCTTTCTTT
cdr3_aa: CASSQGDRVRSEAFF
j_call: TRBJ1-1
d_call: TRBD1
v_call: TRBV3-1/TRBV3-2
clone_size: -

cdr3_nt: TGTGCCAGCAGCCGGGTAGCGGGGACCACAGATACGCAGTATTTT
cdr3_aa: CASSRVAGTTDTQYF
j_call: TRBJ2-3
d_call: TRBD2
v_call: TRBV7-2
clone_size: -

cdr3_nt: TGTGCCAGCAGTGGACGGACAGGGGGCAATCAGCCCCAGCATTTT
cdr3_aa: CASSGRTGGNQPQHF
j_call: TRBJ1-5
d_call: TRBD1
v_call: TRBV27
clone_size: -

cdr3_nt: TGTGCCAGCAGCCGGGGGGGCCATGCCTCCTACGAGCAGTACTTC
cdr3_aa: CASSRGGHASYEQYF
j_call: TRBJ2-7
d_call: -
v_call: TRBV14
clone_size: -

cdr3_nt: TGTGCCAGCAGCTGGGGGCTAGCCTTCTACGAGCAGTACTTC
cdr3_aa: CASSWGLAFYEQYF
j_call: TRBJ2-7
d_call: -
v_call: TRBV7-2
clone_size: -

cdr3_nt: TGTGCCACCAGTGGCAAGGGGACAGGGAACGGCGGGAACACTGAAGCTTTCTTT
cdr3_aa: CATSGKGTGNGGNTEAFF
j_call: TRBJ1-1
d_call: TRBD1
v_call: TRBV24-1
clone_size: -

cdr3_nt: TGTGCCAGCAGTGCCGGAGCCGGGACTAGCGGGATAAATGAGCAGTTCTTC
cdr3_aa: CASSAGAGTSGINEQFF
j_call: TRBJ2-1
d_call: TRBD2
v_call: TRBV27
clone_size: -

cdr3_nt: TGTGCTAGTGGTCGCGGGGAGGCCCATGAGCAGTTCTTC
cdr3_aa: CASGRGEAHEQFF
j_call: TRBJ2-1
d_call: -
v_call: TRBV12-5
clone_size: -

cdr3_nt: TGTGCCAGCGGATACCGGGACTGGGCCTCCAATGAGCAGTTCTTC
cdr3_aa: CASGYRDWASNEQFF
j_call: TRBJ2-1
d_call: -
v_call: TRBV9
clone_size: -

cdr3_nt: TGTGCCAGCCAAGCCGGGACAGGGAACACTGAAGCTTTCTTT
cdr3_aa: CASQAGTGNTEAFF
j_call: TRBJ1-1
d_call: TRBD1
v_call: TRBV2
clone_size: -

cdr3_nt: TGTGCCATCAGTGAAGGCAGGGGGCTCAATGAGCAGTTCTTC
cdr3_aa: CAISEGRGLNEQFF
j_call: TRBJ2-1
d_call: TRBD1
v_call: TRBV10-3
clone_size: -

cdr3_nt: TGTGCCAGCAGCTTGGGGACTAGCCAGGACGAGCAGTACTTC
cdr3_aa: CASSLGTSQDEQYF
j_call: TRBJ2-7
d_call: TRBD2
v_call: TRBV5-4
clone_size: -

cdr3_nt: TGTGCCAGCAGGCCGAATGTAGGAGGCTTTTGGGGCACTGAAGCTTTCTTT
cdr3_aa: CASRPNVGGFWGTEAFF
j_call: TRBJ1-1
d_call: -
v_call: TRBV27
clone_size: -

cdr3_nt: TGCGCCAGCAGCCAAGATGTCGTACAGGTAGGGGGTGAAGCTTTCTTT
cdr3_aa: CASSQDVVQVGGEAFF
j_call: TRBJ1-1
d_call: -
v_call: TRBV4-3
clone_size: -

cdr3_nt: TGTGCCAGCAGTCCGGACAGCTACTATGGCTACACCTTC
cdr3_aa: CASSPDSYYGYTF
j_call: TRBJ1-2
d_call: -
v_call: TRBV3-1/TRBV3-2
clone_size: -

cdr3_nt: TGTGCCAGCAGGAACGGACAGCTCTATGGCTACACCTTC
cdr3_aa: CASRNGQLYGYTF
j_call: TRBJ1-2
d_call: -
v_call: TRBV2
clone_size: few

cdr3_nt: TGTGCCAGCAGCCAAGGTAGGGGGTACGGCGAGCAGTACTTC
cdr3_aa: CASSQGRGYGEQYF
j_call: TRBJ2-7
d_call: -
v_call: TRBV4-2
clone_size: -

cdr3_nt: TGTGCCAGCAGCGCCGGGTCTACCACAGATACGCAGTATTTT
cdr3_aa: CASSAGSTTDTQYF
j_call: TRBJ2-3
d_call: -
v_call: TRBV6-6
clone_size: -

cdr3_nt: TGCGCCAGCAGCCAAGATGTTCCGGGAGGGGGCGATGAGCAGTTCTTC
cdr3_aa: CASSQDVPGGGDEQFF
j_call: TRBJ2-1
d_call: -
v_call: TRBV4-3
clone_size: -

cdr3_nt: TGTGCCAGCAGCCCATCGGGACAGGGTCAGCCCCAGCATTTT
cdr3_aa: CASSPSGQGQPQHF
j_call: TRBJ1-5
d_call: TRBD1
v_call: TRBV7-9
clone_size: -

cdr3_nt: TGTGCCAGCAGTGAACCATTAGCGGGAGGTTTGAAGAATGAGCAGTTCTTC
cdr3_aa: CASSEPLAGGLKNEQFF
j_call: TRBJ2-1
d_call: TRBD2
v_call: TRBV6-1
clone_size: once

cdr3_nt: TGTGCCAGCAGCTCAGGGTATGTGGGTCAGCCCCAGCATTTT
cdr3_aa: CASSSGYVGQPQHF
j_call: TRBJ1-5
d_call: -
v_call: TRBV11-2
clone_size: -

cdr3_nt: TGTGCCAGCAGTTTAGGGTCGGAGGCTAGCGGGGGGGCAGAATACAATGAGCAGTTCTTC
cdr3_aa: CASSLGSEASGGAEYNEQFF
j_call: TRBJ2-1
d_call: TRBD2
v_call: TRBV27
clone_size: once

cdr3_nt: TGTGCCAGCAGTGAATCTTACGAGCAGTACTTC
cdr3_aa: CASSESYEQYF
j_call: TRBJ2-7
d_call: -
v_call: TRBV25-1
clone_size: few

cdr3_nt: TGCGCCAGCAGCTGGTCGGACTCTGGGGGCACAGATACGCAGTATTTT
cdr3_aa: CASSWSDSGGTDTQYF
j_call: TRBJ2-3
d_call: -
v_call: TRBV5-1
clone_size: -